This entry features one T cell receptor (beta chain) sequence. The antigen is undetermined. This sample was taken from a study of T cell repertoires in cytomegalovirus infection. Study-wide background: Public TCR beta signature analysis indicated the presence of both CMV infection and matching HLA type. Study results and caveats: HLA-C-restricted CMV clonotypes gave the most frequent clonotype in two of eight donors.

CDR3 length: 18 amino acids. The V gene's germline CDR1 is MNHEY and CDR2 SVGEGT. V was clipped by 2 bases and J by 8 bases; unmatched bases: 13. Via MiXCR, TCRdb re-called the reads, giving one row per CDR3 protein. The sample shows about 68,000 distinct CDR3 sequences, 22% of them seen only once. The chain combines TRBV6-2 or TRBV6-3 with TRBJ2-1; 12 bases match TRBD2. Sequenced: PBMCs, sequenced either directly or after in vitro stimulation (not recorded which). The sequence derives from a human donor in good health (CMV status not recorded). Some clones in this sample may be carry-over from other donors' samples. The CDR3 DNA reads TGTGCCAGCAGTTACGTTAGACTAGCGGGAGAAAATTCCGATGAGCAGTTCTTC. This encodes CASSYVRLAGENSDEQFF.